The present entry profiles one T cell receptor (beta chain) with its context. Antigen: not known. This sample is drawn from a study of regulatory T cells in long-lasting Graves disease. V dropped 2 bases and J dropped 3 bases, with 14 bases sitting between them. The CDR3 consists of 15 residues. Germline V gene lookup returns CDR1 SGHTA and CDR2 FQGNSA. Study findings and constraints: What was studied was peripheral blood only, and not thyroid tissue.

The TCR beta library used iRepertoire HTBI primers with Arm-PCR amplification of CDR3. In TCRdb, the multiplex PCR reads were re-called with MiXCR into one record per CDR3 protein. This table holds under 800,000 distinct CDR3 sequences, 16% found once. Noted time point: newly diagnosed GD, antithyroid drugs for less than 3 months. Scientists built the TCR library using RNA that was extracted from PBMCs. The data also belong to a second study, concerning T cells in Graves' hyperthyroidism and ophthalmopathy.

This specimen was peripheral blood mononuclear cells (PBMCs), taken at new diagnosis, from a patient treated with antithyroid drugs. This chain connects TRBV7-2 to TRBJ2-7, with a possible D match to TRBD2 (6 bases). The clonotype originates from a woman aged 25 to 39 with Graves disease. CDR3 bases: TGTGCCAGCAGCTTACAGGGAGGATTGATCTACGAGCAGTACTTC. This encodes CASSLQGGLIYEQYF.